This T cell receptor (beta chain) was identified during a study of tumor T cells in aggressive B-cell lymphoma. Germline loops: CDR1 SGHRS, CDR2 YFSETQ. Trimming took off 1 base at V and 3 bases at J, with 13 bases between the two ends. This CDR3 is 15 amino acids long. Sequenced by immunoSEQ multiplex PCR; TCRdb stores in-frame clones only, minus some. In the table there are thousands of clones, 75% to 90% of which are singletons. Sequencing input: tumor tissue. This chain links TRBV5-1 with TRBJ2-5, with D possibly matching TRBD1 (6 bases). The receptor comes from an adult with diffuse large B cell lymphoma. The CDR3 nucleotides are TGCGCCAGCAGCTTGCCAGGGGCTGGGGAAGAGACCCAGTACTTC. Protein product: CASSLPGAGEETQYF. The full variable domain, with the rest looked up from reference TRBV5-1 and TRBJ2-5, is KAGVTQTPRYLIKTRGQQVTLSCSPISGHRSVSWYQQTPGQGLQFLFEYFSETQRNKGNFPGRFSGRQFSNSRSEMNVSTLELGDSALYLCASSLPGAGEETQYFGPGTRLLVL.